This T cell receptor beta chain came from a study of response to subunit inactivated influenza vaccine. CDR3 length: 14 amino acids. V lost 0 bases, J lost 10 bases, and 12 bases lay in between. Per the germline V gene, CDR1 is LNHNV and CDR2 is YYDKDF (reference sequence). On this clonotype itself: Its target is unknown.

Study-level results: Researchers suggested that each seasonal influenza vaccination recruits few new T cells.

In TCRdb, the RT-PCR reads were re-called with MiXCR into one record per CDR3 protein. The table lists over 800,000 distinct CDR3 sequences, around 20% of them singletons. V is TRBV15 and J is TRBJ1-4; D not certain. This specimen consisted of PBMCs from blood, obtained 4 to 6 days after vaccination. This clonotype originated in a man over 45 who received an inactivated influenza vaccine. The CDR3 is CATSRDKIGLKLFF. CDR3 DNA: TGTGCCACCAGCAGAGATAAAATCGGGCTAAAACTGTTTTTT.